This record looks at one TCR beta chain sequence and its context. The sample belongs to a study of blood T cell repertoires in COVID-19. The overall study: The United States, Italy and Spain were the sources of the acute and convalescent COVID-19 samples.

Within the 2 weeks before study entry, each person in the exposed group met a COVID-19 case. Repertoires were generated with immunoSEQ multiplex PCR, while TCRdb's copy carries only in-frame clones and drops some. Found here are 290,000 or so clones, approximately 80% of them singletons; the top ten hold roughly 4.7%. The CDR3 loop spans 16 amino acids. Germline V lookup: CDR1 SGHTS, CDR2 YDEGEE. Losses at the gene ends were 3 bases for V and 6 bases for J; bases not matched to a gene: 9. This sequence was found in a man aged 40-50 years who had been exposed to COVID-19. This chain joins TRBV5-8 and TRBJ1-6; TRBD1 matches at 7 bases. The material sequenced was PBMCs or T cells enriched from blood (not recorded which). This chain's CDR3 is CASSWLQGVLNSPLHF. The CDR3 region has the DNA TGTGCCAGCAGCTGGTTGCAGGGGGTACTTAATTCACCCCTCCACTTT.